Each of the 27 T cell receptor beta chains below was sequenced from the same sample in a study of T-cell reconstitution after alpha-beta-depleted transplantation in children. Unique molecular identifiers were incorporated during preparation of the TCRbeta library. In TCRdb, the PCR reads were re-called with MiXCR into one record per CDR3 protein. The data show roughly 76,000 distinct CDR3 sequences, approximately 10% seen once. The sequences come from PBMCs, collected before TCRalphabeta/CD19-depleted stem cell transplant. These receptors originate from a boy younger than 18 with acute myeloid leukemia, due to receive a stem cell transplant.

This clonotype was picked up a small number of times. V gene TRBV7-3 combines with J gene TRBJ1-4, with TRBD1 identical over 11 bases. The CDR3 has 18 amino acids. Germline V gives CDR1 SGHTA, CDR2 FQGTGA. The J segment lost 8 bases and the V segment lost 6 bases, leaving 17 bases of the junction unmatched. CDR3 DNA: TGTGCCAGCAGACGAGGGACAGGGGGAGGGGTGAGTGCGGAAAAACTGTTTTTT. The encoded protein is CASRRGTGGGVSAEKLFF.

This clonotype was detected ten times or more. The CDR3, as DNA: TGTGCCAGCAGTATCACACCAGAGACCCAGTACTTC. Its protein is CASSITPETQYF. This chain uses TRBV28 with TRBJ2-5, with D unresolved. V was trimmed by 5 bases and J by 4 bases, leaving 8 bases between them. The CDR3 loop spans 12 amino acids. Germline V lookup: CDR1 MDHEN, CDR2 SYDVKM.

This clonotype was recorded a few times. The chain carries TRBV6-1 and TRBJ1-2; tentatively, D is TRBD1 (6 bases). Germline V gene sequence: CDR1 MNHNS, CDR2 SASEGT. The CDR3 contains 13 residues. The V end was cut by 6 bases, the J end by 8 bases, with 16 bases between. The CDR3 loop is CASRLSGERGYTF. CDR3 in DNA: TGTGCCAGCAGGCTATCAGGGGAGAGGGGCTACACCTTC.

This chain connects TRBV19 to TRBJ1-2; a weak D match, TRBD1 (5 bases). V shed 3 bases and J shed 8 bases, with 19 bases lying between them. Germline CDR1 is LNHDA and CDR2 is SQIVND (reference sequence). The CDR3 extends over 15 amino acids. CDR3 coding DNA: TGTGCCAGTAGTATTACTCTCGGCGACAGATACGGCTACACCTTC. Its protein product is CASSITLGDRYGYTF.

There are many counts of this clonotype. This rearrangement joins TRBV5-6 to TRBJ2-1, with D perhaps TRBD2 (6 bases). Germline V gene lookup returns CDR1 SGHDT and CDR2 YYEEEE. CDR3 length equals 16 residues. V shed 0 bases and J shed 4 bases, with 14 bases lying between them. The CDR3 DNA reads TGTGCCAGCAGCTTGGATAGGCTAGCGTCATACAATGAGCAGTTCTTC. It encodes CASSLDRLASYNEQFF.

This clonotype came up many times. V gene TRBV7-9 combines with J gene TRBJ2-1, with 11 bases that match TRBD2. CDR3 length: 16 residues. The germline V gene encodes CDR1 SEHNR and CDR2 FQNEAQ (reference sequence). V shed 7 bases and J 1 base; nucleotides not matched to a gene: 6. The CDR3 DNA sequence: TGTGCCAGCACTCTAGCGGGGGGCTGGTCCTACAATGAGCAGTTCTTC. It yields the protein CASTLAGGWSYNEQFF.

The table lists this clonotype with many counts. V usage is TRBV30 and J usage is TRBJ2-1, with 7 bases identical to TRBD1. Trimming removed 5 bases from V and 12 bases from J; junction bases left unmatched: 7. This CDR3 region has 11 residues. In germline, CDR1 is GTSNPN, CDR2 SVGIG (reference sequence). The CDR3 nucleotides read TGTGCCTGGGAAGGGGGCGGAGTGCAGTTCTTC. This codes for CAWEGGGVQFF.

This clonotype has at least ten counts. This chain uses TRBV7-2 with TRBJ2-1; no clear D. This CDR3 comprises 13 residues. Trimming took off 4 bases at V and 13 bases at J, with 17 bases between the two ends. Germline CDR1 reads SGHTA; CDR2 reads FQGNSA. As DNA, the CDR3 is TGTGCCAGCAGCTCCACCTTACTCAAATCTCAGTTCTTC. Its translation is CASSSTLLKSQFF.

This clonotype was counted a single time. A read error is possible here, since a much larger clone lies one base away. The V call is TRBV7-2, the J call TRBJ2-7; 8 nucleotides line up with TRBD1. This CDR3 spans 13 amino acids. The V and J ends lost 9 bases and 4 bases, in that order; junction bases with no gene match: 8. CDR1 and CDR2 (germline): SGHTA, FQGNSA. CDR3 in amino acids: CARRSGGLYEQYF. CDR3 DNA sequence: TGTGCCAGACGTTCAGGGGGCTTATACGAGCAGTACTTC.

This clonotype was seen many times. This chain links TRBV20-1 with TRBJ1-2; 9 bases are a match to TRBD1. After removal of 3 bases from V and 4 bases from J, the junction contained 9 bases not matched to a gene. The CDR3 has 15 amino acids. Germline CDR1 reads DFQATT; CDR2 reads SNEGSKA (reference sequence). The CDR3 region has the DNA TGCAGTGCTAGGGATCCGGGACAGGGAGTCTATGGCTACACCTTC. Translated, it gives CSARDPGQGVYGYTF.

This clonotype was seen repeatedly, ten times or more. This rearrangement joins TRBV15 to TRBJ2-3; TRBD1 agrees at 12 bases. CDR1 and CDR2 from the germline V gene are LNHNV and YYDKDF (reference sequence). With V trimmed by 0 bases and J by 15 bases, 7 bases remained unmatched. The CDR3 sequence is 14 residues long. Here the CDR3 DNA reads TGTGCCACCAGCAGAGATTACCGGGACAGGGGGCAATATTTT. Its protein product is CATSRDYRDRGQYF.

Ten or more counts support this clonotype. The J gene is TRBJ1-5, the V gene TRBV7-2; D gene uncertain. The germline V gene has CDR1 SGHTA and CDR2 FQGNSA. CDR3 length: 14 residues. Deletions cut 5 bases from V and 6 bases from J, with 14 bases between. CDR3 DNA: TGTGCCAGCAGCCGCCAGAACTTGGGTCAGCCCCAGCATTTT. This codes for CASSRQNLGQPQHF.

About this clonotype: A read error may explain this, as a much larger clone is one base away. V usage is TRBV20-1 and J usage is TRBJ2-7; TRBD2 agrees at 7 bases. J lost 9 bases, V lost 5 bases, and 22 bases had no gene match. The CDR3 has 16 residues. The germline gives CDR1 DFQATT, CDR2 SNEGSKA (reference sequence). The CDR3 coding sequence is TGCAGTGCTGTAGCAGGGAGGGATGGTAGCCTACGAGCGCAGTACTTC. It yields the protein CSAVAGRDGSLRAQYF.

V is TRBV12-3 or TRBV12-4 and J is TRBJ2-1; 7 nucleotides align to TRBD1. Unmatched junction bases numbered 6, after V lost 1 base and J lost 9 bases. The CDR3 is 14 residues long. CDR3 DNA sequence: TGTGCCAGCAGTTTAGGAGTGACAGGGAGTGAGCAGTTCTTC. Its translation: CASSLGVTGSEQFF.

This clonotype was counted ten times or more. This chain uses TRBV5-1 with TRBJ2-2; TRBD2 is a possible D gene (6 bases). V was trimmed by 3 bases and J by 5 bases, leaving 11 bases between them. The CDR3 runs to 14 residues. Germline loops: CDR1 SGHRS, CDR2 YFSETQ. CDR3 region: CASSSGLFTGELFF. The CDR3 region has the DNA TGCGCCAGCAGCTCGGGACTTTTTACCGGGGAGCTGTTTTTT.

This clonotype has at least ten counts. The chain couples TRBV19 to TRBJ2-2; 9 nucleotides align to TRBD2. The CDR3 runs 16 residues. J lost 6 bases, V lost 6 bases, and 11 bases had no gene match. CDR1 is LNHDA, CDR2 SQIVND, per germline (reference sequence). The CDR3 DNA reads TGTGCCAGTAGGTCCCTACCGGGACTAGCCCCCGGGGAGCTGTTTTTT. This codes for CASRSLPGLAPGELFF.

This clonotype was observed many times. The chain uses TRBV6-6 and TRBJ1-2; no clear D. Germline loops: CDR1 MNHNY, CDR2 SVGAGI (reference sequence). Trimming pared 6 bases from V and 6 bases from J, leaving 14 bases between. The CDR3 is 13 amino acids. The CDR3 here is CASSATEANGYTF. The CDR3 DNA follows: TGTGCCAGCAGCGCCACGGAGGCGAATGGCTACACCTTC.

The rearrangement links TRBV4-3 to TRBJ2-7, with no clear D. This CDR3 is 14 amino acids long. Germline V gene lookup returns CDR1 LGHNA and CDR2 YSLEER. V was shortened by 0 bases and J by 5 bases, with 11 bases between the two germline ends. CDR3 amino acids: CASSQDRARHEQYF. The CDR3, as DNA: TGCGCCAGCAGCCAAGATCGAGCAAGGCACGAGCAGTACTTC.

This clonotype was found a few times. This chain links TRBV7-6 with TRBJ2-3, with 9 bases identical to TRBD2. Germline values: CDR1 SGHVS, CDR2 FNYEAQ. Trimming cost V 5 bases and J 2 bases; bases outside gene matches: 8. The CDR3 has 16 residues. CDR3 in amino acids: CASSLPSSGATDTQYF. CDR3 nucleotides: TGTGCCAGCAGCCTCCCTTCTAGCGGGGCCACAGATACGCAGTATTTT.

This clonotype appeared a few times. The CDR3 bases are TGTGCCAGCAGCTCCCAACTGAATAGCGGGGGCTCCCAAGAGACCCAGTACTTC. Its protein product is CASSSQLNSGGSQETQYF. V and J are TRBV13 and TRBJ2-5; 9 bases map to TRBD2. Germline V gives CDR1 PRHDT, CDR2 FYEKMQ (reference sequence). CDR3 length: 18 residues. Trimming cost V 4 bases and J 1 base; bases outside gene matches: 13.

The chain links TRBV11-2 to TRBJ1-1; D possibly corresponds to TRBD1 (5 bases). Germline V gene sequence: CDR1 SGHAT, CDR2 FQNNGV. The CDR3 has 11 residues. V lost 5 bases, J lost 8 bases, and 9 bases lay in between. The CDR3 reads CASSGRGEAFF. The DNA of the CDR3 is TGTGCCAGCAGCGGGAGGGGAGAAGCTTTCTTT.

V gene TRBV7-8 combines with J gene TRBJ2-3; 10 bases match TRBD1. CDR1 is SGHVS, CDR2 FQNEAQ, per germline. V lost 5 bases, J lost 7 bases, and 6 bases stayed unmatched. CDR3 length: 14 residues. CDR3 nucleotides: TGTGCCAGCAGCACTGACAGGGGGCTATATACGCAGTATTTT. Its translation: CASSTDRGLYTQYF. Full variable domain (remainder filled in from reference TRBV7-8 and TRBJ2-3): GAGVSQSPRYKVAKRGQDVALRCDPISGHVSLFWYQQALGQGPEFLTYFQNEAQLDKSGLPSDRFFAERPEGSVSTLKIQRTQQEDSAVYLCASSTDRGLYTQYFGPGTRLTVL.

Many counts were recorded for this clonotype. V and J are TRBV6-1 and TRBJ2-6; D is uncertain. The V gene's germline CDR1 is MNHNS and CDR2 SASEGT. Between the trimmed V and J ends, which lost 5 bases and 2 bases, there was a span of 10 bases. This CDR3 region has 15 residues. The CDR3 reads CASSRRTPGANVLTF. The CDR3 bases are TGTGCCAGCAGTCGTCGGACCCCTGGGGCCAACGTCCTGACTTTC.

This clonotype was detected ten times or more. The chain is built from TRBV27 and TRBJ1-5; the D gene is possibly TRBD1 (6 bases). This CDR3 is 17 amino acids long. CDR1 and CDR2 (germline): MNHEY, SMNVEV (reference sequence). The ends were cut back, 8 bases at V and 0 bases at J, with 20 bases in the middle. This CDR3 is CASGSRGGPYSNQPQHF. The CDR3 nucleotides are TGTGCCAGCGGGTCAAGGGGGGGCCCCTATAGCAATCAGCCCCAGCATTTT.

This clonotype was seen at least ten times. This chain uses TRBV5-1 with TRBJ2-1; 7 positions agree with TRBD2. V was pared by 4 bases and J by 2 bases, with 9 bases of the junction left unmatched. This CDR3 comprises 16 residues. Germline loops: CDR1 SGHRS, CDR2 YFSETQ. This CDR3 reads CASSARRAGAYNEQFF. The CDR3 nucleotides are TGCGCCAGCAGCGCGCGGAGGGCGGGGGCCTACAATGAGCAGTTCTTC.

This clonotype was picked up many times. The rearrangement joins TRBV7-3 to TRBJ2-1, with D possibly matching TRBD2 (6 bases). Looked up from germline, CDR1 is SGHTA and CDR2 is FQGTGA. V dropped 5 bases and J dropped 3 bases, with 11 bases sitting between them. This CDR3 has 14 amino acids. The chain's CDR3 is CASSPASDYNEQFF. The CDR3 region has the DNA TGTGCCAGCAGCCCGGCTAGCGACTACAATGAGCAGTTCTTC.

This clonotype was found many times. The V call is TRBV15, the J call TRBJ1-4; no clear D gene. Looked up from germline, CDR1 is LNHNV and CDR2 is YYDKDF (reference sequence). The V end lost 0 bases, the J end lost 8 bases, and 7 bases lay between the germline ends. The CDR3 runs to 13 residues. CDR3 sequence: CATSRDVGEKLFF. The CDR3, as DNA: TGTGCCACCAGCAGAGATGTAGGGGAAAAACTGTTTTTT.